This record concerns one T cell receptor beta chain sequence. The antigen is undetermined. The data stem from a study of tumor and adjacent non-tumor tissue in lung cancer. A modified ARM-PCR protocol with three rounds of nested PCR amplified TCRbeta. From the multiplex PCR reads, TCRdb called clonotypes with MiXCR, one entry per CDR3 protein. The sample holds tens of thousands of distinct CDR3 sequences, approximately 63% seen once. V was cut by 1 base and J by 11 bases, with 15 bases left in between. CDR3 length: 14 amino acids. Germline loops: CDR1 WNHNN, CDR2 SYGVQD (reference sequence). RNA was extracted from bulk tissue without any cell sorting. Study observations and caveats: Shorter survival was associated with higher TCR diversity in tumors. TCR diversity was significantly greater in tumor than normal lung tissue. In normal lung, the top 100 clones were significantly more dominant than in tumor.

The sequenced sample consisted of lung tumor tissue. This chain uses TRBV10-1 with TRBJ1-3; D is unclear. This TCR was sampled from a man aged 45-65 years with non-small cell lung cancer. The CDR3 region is CASSELATGNAIYF. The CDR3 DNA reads TGCGCCAGCAGTGAGTTGGCTACTGGGAACGCCATATATTTT.